The present T cell receptor beta chain was sequenced within a study of blood T cell repertoires in COVID-19. For the study at large: Material from acute and convalescent COVID-19 was sourced from the United States, Italy and Spain. Nucleic acid was either cDNA or gDNA, and it came from T cells, B-cell-depleted T cells, or PBMCs.

V dropped 0 bases and J dropped 1 base, with 9 bases sitting between them. This CDR3 has 15 amino acids. Germline CDR1 reads LGHNA; CDR2 reads YSLEER. In the original processing: Cell counts per sample came from amplifying reference gene primers. The assay was immunoSEQ multiplex PCR, and TCRdb's table has in-frame clones only and misses some. The DNA was the basis for D and trimming; V, J and clone size are from that table. Among 300,000 to 400,000 clones, approximately 82% were seen once, and the ten largest hold roughly 3%. The chain carries TRBV4-3 and TRBJ2-5, with D unclear. The specimen was peripheral blood. The source of this sequence is a man aged 25-40 years with active or convalescent COVID-19. CDR3 sequence: CASSQDPNSQETQYF. The CDR3 bases are TGCGCCAGCAGCCAAGATCCCAACAGCCAAGAGACCCAGTACTTC.